One sample yielded the 17 T cell receptor beta chains listed below, sequenced in a study of response to subunit inactivated influenza vaccine. TCRdb called the RT-PCR reads again in MiXCR, with one record for every CDR3 protein. The sample holds about 700,000 distinct CDR3 sequences, roughly 13% seen once. The material sequenced was PBMCs from blood, taken 14 to 15 days before vaccination. The receptors come from a man aged 45-65 years who received an inactivated influenza vaccine.

This clonotype occurred many times. This chain uses TRBV12-3 or TRBV12-4 with TRBJ2-5; 7 bases agree with TRBD2. The length of the CDR3 is 15 residues. V shed 7 bases and J 1 base; nucleotides not matched to a gene: 9. The CDR3 spells CASTWASGIQETQYF. The CDR3 DNA reads as TGTGCCAGCACCTGGGCTAGCGGAATCCAAGAGACCCAGTACTTC.

V gene TRBV4-2 combines with J gene TRBJ1-5; D is undetermined. Germline CDR1 is LGHNA and CDR2 is YNFKEQ. The CDR3 is made up of 14 amino acids. The V end was cut by 4 bases, the J end by 7 bases, with 14 bases between. The CDR3 region has the DNA TGTGCCAGCAGCCCTAATGAATTGGGGCAGCCCCAGCATTTT. This gives the protein CASSPNELGQPQHF.

This clonotype was counted between two and nine times. The chain has TRBV6-1 and TRBJ2-1; 12 bases fit TRBD1. Germline CDR1 reads MNHNS; CDR2 reads SASEGT. The CDR3 contains 17 residues. Unmatched junction bases numbered 18, after V lost 5 bases and J lost 13 bases. In DNA, the CDR3 is TGTGCCAGCAGTCAACCCAACCGGGACAGGGGGCAAGGGGCACAGTTCTTC. Translated, it gives CASSQPNRDRGQGAQFF.

This clonotype was found many times. The chain combines TRBV5-1 with TRBJ2-5; D possibly corresponds to TRBD1 (6 bases). The CDR3 runs to 15 residues. V lost 3 bases and J 2 bases, leaving 14 bases between the germline ends. Germline V CDR1 and CDR2: SGHRS, YFSETQ. CDR3: CASSSLTGTQETQYF. The CDR3, as DNA: TGCGCCAGCAGCTCTTTGACCGGGACACAAGAGACCCAGTACTTC.

CDR3: CAWTRKGTDTQYF. DNA of the CDR3: TGTGCCTGGACCAGGAAGGGCACAGATACGCAGTATTTT. The rearrangement links TRBV30 to TRBJ2-3; D gene unclear. Germline V gene lookup returns CDR1 GTSNPN and CDR2 SVGIG (reference sequence). Trimming cost V 4 bases and J 1 base, with 9 bases left between them. The CDR3 has 13 residues.

The chain is built from TRBV6-2 or TRBV6-3 and TRBJ2-2, with D possibly being TRBD2 (6 bases). V lost 7 bases and J lost 4, with 13 bases in between. CDR1 is MNHEY and CDR2 is SVGEGT in the germline V gene. This CDR3 spans 14 amino acids. The CDR3 region is CASTRLGGTGELFF. The CDR3 region has the DNA TGTGCCAGCACTCGCCTCGGGGGCACCGGGGAGCTGTTTTTT.

This clonotype occurred a few times. This sequence joins TRBV5-1 and TRBJ2-7; D is perhaps TRBD1 or TRBD2 (5 bases each). V lost 1 base and J lost 3, with 11 bases in between. Germline assignment: CDR1 SGHRS and CDR2 YFSETQ. This CDR3 has 14 amino acids. The CDR3 DNA follows: TGCGCCAGCAGCTTGAGTGGGACCCTCTACGAGCAGTACTTC. The encoded protein is CASSLSGTLYEQYF.

The chain is built from TRBV6-1 and TRBJ1-6; 7 nucleotides match TRBD1. The CDR3 covers 14 residues. The V segment lost 6 bases and the J segment 7 bases; nucleotides outside the gene matches: 6. Germline CDR1 and CDR2: MNHNS and SASEGT. In nucleotides, the CDR3 is TGTGCCAGCAGCCTAGGACAGGCGAATTCACCCCTCCACTTT. As protein: CASSLGQANSPLHF.

The rearrangement joins TRBV6-2 or TRBV6-3 to TRBJ2-1, with 12 nucleotides matching TRBD2. The J segment lost 10 bases and the V segment lost 2 bases, leaving 9 bases of the junction unmatched. From germline, CDR1 is MNHEY and CDR2 SVGEGT. The CDR3 sequence is 16 residues long. The CDR3 nucleotides read TGTGCCAGCAGTTACCCTGCAGGACTAGCGGGAAGGGAGCAGTTCTTC. It specifies CASSYPAGLAGREQFF.

The J gene is TRBJ1-4, the V gene TRBV7-9; D gene uncertain. Germline V gives CDR1 SEHNR, CDR2 FQNEAQ (reference sequence). V gave up 0 bases and J gave up 4 bases, with 9 bases separating them. The length of the CDR3 is 15 residues. CDR3 coding DNA: TGTGCCAGCAGCTTAGCGCGAGGGTATAATGAAAAACTGTTTTTT. Translated, it gives CASSLARGYNEKLFF.

The chain links TRBV28 to TRBJ2-7, with 9 bases that match TRBD2. The CDR3 has 15 amino acids. The V gene's germline CDR1 is MDHEN and CDR2 SYDVKM. V gave up 5 bases and J gave up 4 bases; unmatched junction bases: 9. CDR3 DNA: TGTGCCAGCAGTCCTCTTGGCGGGAGGGGTTACGAGCAGTACTTC. It encodes CASSPLGGRGYEQYF.

This clonotype was found a few times. This chain connects TRBV15 to TRBJ1-1; D remains ambiguous. CDR1 and CDR2 from the germline V gene are LNHNV and YYDKDF (reference sequence). The V and J ends lost 4 bases and 2 bases respectively, with 5 bases between them. The CDR3 has 12 residues. The CDR3 nucleotides are TGTGCCACCAGCACTTTCAACACTGAAGCTTTCTTT. Its protein is CATSTFNTEAFF.

This clonotype was observed a handful of times. The V call is TRBV2, the J call TRBJ1-2; D remains unclear. Per the germline V gene, CDR1 is SNHLY and CDR2 is FYNNEI. Trimming shortened V by 5 bases and J by 7 bases, and 11 bases separated the two germline ends. CDR3 length: 12 residues. In nucleotides, the CDR3 is TGTGCCAGCAGTACAGAGGTTGGTGGCTACACCTTC. Translating it yields CASSTEVGGYTF.

A few counts support this clonotype. This chain connects TRBV15 to TRBJ1-1, with D possibly being TRBD1 (6 bases). The germline gives CDR1 LNHNV, CDR2 YYDKDF (reference sequence). Trimming took off 1 base at V and 6 bases at J, with 15 bases between the two ends. This CDR3 has 15 amino acids. CDR3 coding DNA: TGTGCCACCAGCAGAGTAGGAGGGGGTGAACCTGAAGCTTTCTTT. Protein product: CATSRVGGGEPEAFF.

This chain joins TRBV6-2 or TRBV6-3 and TRBJ2-7; D is undetermined. Germline V gene sequence: CDR1 MNHEY, CDR2 SVGEGT. The CDR3 is 12 amino acids. V gave up 0 bases and J gave up 5 bases, with 5 bases separating them. Written as DNA, the CDR3 is TGTGCCAGCAGTTACTCACCCGACGAGCAGTACTTC. It translates to CASSYSPDEQYF.

This chain uses TRBV30 with TRBJ2-7; 9 nucleotides agree with TRBD1. Trimming cost V 4 bases and J 2 bases; bases outside gene matches: 3. The germline gives CDR1 GTSNPN, CDR2 SVGIG (reference sequence). The CDR3 is 13 amino acids. CDR3 sequence: CAWTGQGPYEQYF. The DNA of the CDR3 is TGTGCCTGGACCGGACAGGGGCCCTACGAGCAGTACTTC.

The V and J genes are TRBV30 and TRBJ2-7; 10 bases are shared with TRBD1. The germline V gene encodes CDR1 GTSNPN and CDR2 SVGIG (reference sequence). J gave up 2 bases and V 1 base, and 17 bases lay outside the gene matches. The CDR3 is made up of 19 amino acids. The CDR3 region has the DNA TGTGCCTGGAGTGCTTTAATGAGACAGGGGGCCATTTTTACCTACGAGCAGTACTTC. It codes for CAWSALMRQGAIFTYEQYF.